This T cell receptor (beta chain) was documented in a study of control samples from healthy donors and cancer patients. Clones were sequenced by immunoSEQ multiplex PCR, and TCRdb holds only the in-frame ones, with some missing. Among 100,000 to 150,000 clones, around 86% were seen once, and the ten largest hold around 8.7%. Trimming cost V 2 bases and J 4 bases; bases outside gene matches: 9. Per germline, CDR1 MNHNY and CDR2 SVGAGI (reference sequence). The CDR3 covers 16 residues. The clonotype originates from a man aged 35 to 55 in good health. The sample taken for sequencing was blood. The chain carries TRBV6-6 and TRBJ2-7; 9 bases fit TRBD1. CDR3 coding DNA: TGTGCCAGCAGTTACGGGACAGGGCATGGGAGATACGAGCAGTACTTC. It encodes CASSYGTGHGRYEQYF.